This T cell receptor beta chain was observed in a study of OX40 agonist ivuxolimab in advanced cancers. Regarding the research as a whole: Ivuxolimab, which targeted the costimulatory receptor OX40 (CD134), was an agonistic, fully human IgG2 monoclonal antibody. Intravenous ivuxolimab was administered to patients every 2 weeks at six dose levels: 0.01, 0.1, 0.3, 1.5, 3 and 10 mg/kg. Of the approximately 50 patients in dose escalation, 19 had hepatocellular carcinoma, about 15 had melanoma, 9 had renal cell carcinoma and 9 had head and neck cancer. A male proportion of roughly 80% and a mean age of around 60 years, ranging from about 23 to 90, were recorded for the dose-escalation cohort. Prior anti-PD-1, anti-PD-L1 or anti-CTLA-4 therapy was permitted, and 30% to 50% of dose-escalation patients had received checkpoint inhibitors. Partial responses were achieved by three dose-escalation patients, of whom one had hepatocellular carcinoma and two had cutaneous melanoma. Peripheral TCRbeta sequencing aimed to test whether ivuxolimab altered TCR sequence diversity and caused clonal T-cell expansion. The paper covers the monotherapy dose-escalation part of the phase I ivuxolimab trial, which included N ≈ 57 patients.

The CDR3 contains 15 residues, cysteine and phenylalanine counted. The CDR3 DNA has 45 bases and is translated from base 1. CDR1 SGHVS and CDR2 FQNEAQ were looked up in the germline V gene. The V end loses 4 bases and the J end loses 4 bases, and a stretch of 17 bases separates them. Patients with a history of autoimmune disease or receiving systemic immunosuppression were excluded from the trial. Peripheral blood for TCR sequencing was drawn from every dose cohort at baseline, at cycle 4 day 1 and at cycle 7 day 1. The samples were drawn from a first-in-human, open-label, multicenter phase I dose-escalation trial of ivuxolimab. Adults with locally advanced or metastatic head and neck squamous cell, hepatocellular, melanoma or renal cell carcinoma were enrolled in the trial. Before TCR sequencing, CD4+ T cells and CD8+ T cells were sorted from peripheral blood as separate populations. For sequencing of the TCRbeta CDR3 region, genomic DNA was extracted from the sorted cells. The immunoSEQ Assay was used for sequencing of TCRbeta CDR3 regions. The source is immuneACCESS, and TCRdb retained only in-frame sequences with V and J called. Part of the clones is not carried over; for the studies checked, unresolved V genes explain less than half of this, and the remainder is unexplained. The sample table records more than 15,000 clones; approximately 90% of these occur just once. Clones ranked in the top ten supply about 14% of the sample.

The full study reports these points: The antigen specificity of the peripheral T cells that underwent clonal expansion was not determined. At doses of 0.1 to 3.0 mg/kg, clonal expansion of both CD4+ and CD8+ blood T cells was observed from baseline to week 6. In partial responders in the 0.1-3.0 mg/kg groups, normalized peripheral clonal expansion was found to be among the lowest, especially among CD8+ T cells. Low levels of normalized T-cell clonal expansion were also seen in some nonresponding patients. After ivuxolimab, CD8+ T cells had more expanded clones than CD4+ T cells on average.

With respect to this clone: This receptor's antigen is unknown. No much larger clone is present one base from it, and per-base qualities are unavailable.

The clonotype originates from an adult with an advanced solid tumor such as melanoma, head and neck, liver or kidney cancer. The sequencing used CD4+ or CD8+ T cells sorted from blood, collected in a trial of the OX40 agonist ivuxolimab. The V and J segments used are TRBV7-8 and TRBJ2-7, and TRBD1 may be the D gene, going by 6 matching bases. For the CDR3, the sequence is CASSSGQHMGYEQYF. In nucleotides, the sequence is TGTGCCAGCAGCTCCGGACAGCACATGGGGTACGAGCAGTACTTC.